The 32 T cell receptor beta chains reported below all come from one sample, sequenced in a study of regulatory T cells in long-lasting Graves disease (dated by TCRdb to the early 2020s). Receptor libraries were prepared by multiplex PCR. The sequencer listed for this sample is Illumina HiSeq 4000. iRepertoire HTBI primers and Arm-PCR amplification of CDR3 regions were used to construct TCR beta libraries. TCRdb reworked the public reads: Q25 trimming with fastp, MiXCR clone assembly, productive beta chains retained. All rows with the same CDR3 protein become a single entry with the most common DNA and genes. Within this sample are around 460,000 distinct CDR3 sequences, with under 25% of them counted one time only. Together, the top ten hold around 13% of the sample. This specimen's time point label, interpreted: persistent/refractory GD, antithyroid drugs over 5 years with positive TRAb. RNA was extracted from PBMCs in TRIzol for both TCR sequencing and RNA sequencing.

Sequencing was performed on peripheral blood mononuclear cells (PBMCs), taken when the disease was refractory, from a patient treated with antithyroid drugs. These TCRs come from a female donor with Graves disease.

On this clonotype itself: An end of the junction does not agree with germline; a read error may underlie this. The chain carries TRBV5-1 and TRBJ2-7; possible D gene TRBD2, 6 bases. Germline V CDR1 and CDR2: SGHRS, YFSETQ. CDR3 length: 14 amino acids. CDR3 nucleotide sequence: TGCGCCAACAGCCTGGGGGGAAGGGTCTACGAGCAGTACTTC. Protein: CANSLGGRVYEQYF.

The chain combines TRBV2 with TRBJ2-7, with TRBD2 matching 11 bases. Germline V gene data show CDR1 as SNHLY and CDR2 as FYNNEI. The CDR3 is made up of 14 amino acids. V lost 7 bases and J lost 5; bases outside the gene matches: 7. The CDR3 DNA follows: TGTGCCAGCAAATTAGCGGGAGGGGCCCACGAGCAGTACTTC. Its protein product is CASKLAGGAHEQYF.

This clonotype was seen repeatedly, ten times or more. V and J are TRBV10-3 and TRBJ2-7; 9 bases match TRBD1. V trimming: 0 bases; J trimming: 4 bases; junction bases outside the gene matches: 13. CDR1 ENHRY and CDR2 SYGVKD come from the germline V gene. CDR3 size: 18 residues. The CDR3 nucleotides are TGTGCCATCAGTGAGTCATTATTACAGGGGGCGATTACATACGAGCAGTACTTC. Its translation: CAISESLLQGAITYEQYF.

To note about this clonotype: A much larger clone differs by one base, so this may be a read error. The chain is built from TRBV10-3 and TRBJ2-6; D is possibly TRBD1 (5 bases). The CDR3 totals 14 residues. From germline, CDR1 is ENHRY and CDR2 SYGVKD. The CDR3 sequence is CASKRDNGASVLTF. The DNA for the CDR3 is TGTGCCAGCAAAAGGGATAATGGGGCCAGCGTCCTGACTTTC.

With regard to this clonotype: A clone one base away is much larger, so this may be a read error. The chain recombines TRBV28 with TRBJ1-2; 8 bases line up with TRBD1. Trimming took 7 bases from V and 5 from J; bases not matched to a gene: 12. The CDR3 runs 15 residues. CDR1 is MDHEN and CDR2 is SYDVKM in the germline V gene. CDR3 in DNA: TGTGCCAGCAATATCCCGGGCAGGGGGCTTTATGGCTACACCTTC. This gives the protein CASNIPGRGLYGYTF.

The rearrangement joins TRBV6-1 to TRBJ1-3, with D maybe TRBD1 (6 bases). Germline CDR1 MNHNS, CDR2 SASEGT. Trimming stripped 7 bases from V and 0 bases from J, with 16 bases between. The CDR3 has 16 residues. DNA for the CDR3: TGTGCCAGCACTCCATCGGACAGAATCTCTGGAAACACCATATATTTT. It translates to CASTPSDRISGNTIYF.

The CDR3 protein is CASSQDLRVGTEAFF. The CDR3 DNA reads as TGCGCCAGCAGCCAAGATCTCCGGGTGGGCACTGAAGCTTTCTTT. V and J are TRBV4-3 and TRBJ1-1; no firm D call. The CDR3 is made up of 15 amino acids. Germline V gene sequence: CDR1 LGHNA, CDR2 YSLEER. Trimming removed 0 bases at V and 4 bases at J, with 12 bases between.

The J gene is TRBJ1-2, the V gene TRBV9; a possible D gene is TRBD1 (5 bases). V shed 0 bases and J shed 2 bases, with 11 bases lying between them. This CDR3 spans 15 amino acids. Germline values: CDR1 SGDLS, CDR2 YYNGEE. The DNA for the CDR3 is TGTGCCAGCAGCGTAGGCCCGGCAGGGAACTATGGCTACACCTTC. This translates into CASSVGPAGNYGYTF.

The sample holds a few counts of this clonotype. The chain links TRBV27 to TRBJ2-5; D tentatively fits TRBD1 or TRBD2 (5 bases each). V was shortened by 5 bases and J by 4 bases, with 17 bases between the two germline ends. The CDR3 totals 15 residues. The germline CDR1 and CDR2 sequences are MNHEY and SMNVEV (reference sequence). CDR3 in amino acids: CASSTGDVGLETQYF. The DNA of the CDR3 is TGTGCCAGCAGTACCGGGGACGTTGGCTTAGAGACCCAGTACTTC.

This chain links TRBV6-2 or TRBV6-3 with TRBJ2-6, with no clear D. In germline, CDR1 is MNHEY, CDR2 SVGEGT. This CDR3 is built from 15 residues. The V end was cut by 6 bases, the J end by 3 bases, with 12 bases between. This CDR3 reads CASSSRGDGANVLTF. The CDR3 nucleotides read TGTGCCAGCAGCTCGCGTGGGGATGGGGCCAACGTCCTGACTTTC.

A word on this clonotype: This could be a read error, since a much larger clone is one nucleotide away. This chain uses TRBV11-2 with TRBJ2-2; D gene unclear. Germline V gene data show CDR1 as SGHAT and CDR2 as FQNNGV. Trimming stripped 6 bases from V and 2 bases from J, with 13 bases between. The length of the CDR3 is 15 residues. The CDR3 protein is CASRRFYLNTGELFF. For the CDR3, the DNA is TGTGCCAGCAGGCGGTTTTACCTAAACACCGGGGAGCTGTTTTTT.

This clonotype was seen many times. The chain uses TRBV6-5 and TRBJ2-7; D possibly corresponds to TRBD1 (6 bases). Germline loops: CDR1 MNHEY, CDR2 SVGAGI. With 2 bases removed from V and 2 bases from J, the gap between germline ends came to 22 bases. The CDR3 length is 18 residues. CDR3 sequence reads: CASSYGRMGRTDPYEQYF. The CDR3 region has the DNA TGTGCCAGCAGTTACGGGCGGATGGGTAGGACAGACCCCTACGAGCAGTACTTC.

This chain links TRBV10-1 with TRBJ2-1; a weak D match, TRBD1 (6 bases). The CDR3 contains 16 residues. V lost 6 bases to trimming and J lost 7 bases, with 22 bases between them. Germline CDR1 and CDR2: WNHNN and SYGVQD (reference sequence). This CDR3 reads CASSPAGTPLENEQFF. CDR3 nucleotides: TGCGCCAGCAGCCCCGCTGGGACACCTTTGGAGAATGAGCAGTTCTTC.

Notes on this clonotype: This may stem from a read error, because a much larger clone lies one nucleotide away. This rearrangement joins TRBV6-2 or TRBV6-3 to TRBJ1-5, with 8 bases aligning to TRBD1. CDR3 length: 16 residues. Germline CDR1 MNHEY, CDR2 SVGEGT. The V segment lost 2 bases and the J segment 2 bases; nucleotides outside the gene matches: 5. CDR3 in DNA: TGTGCCAGCAGTTACACCAGGGGGCCTGGCAATCAGCCCCAGCATTTT. As protein: CASSYTRGPGNQPQHF.

The sample holds many counts of this clonotype. CDR3 nucleotide sequence: TGCAGTGCTATAAAAGGAGGGACCTACGAGCAGTACTTC. Its translation: CSAIKGGTYEQYF. The rearrangement links TRBV20-1 to TRBJ2-7; a weak D match, TRBD2 (6 bases). CDR3 length: 13 amino acids. CDR1 and CDR2 (germline): DFQATT, SNEGSKA (reference sequence). Trimming removed 4 bases at V and 2 bases at J, with 12 bases between.

This clonotype was counted many times. V usage is TRBV28 and J usage is TRBJ1-5, with TRBD1 identical over 9 bases. CDR1 is MDHEN and CDR2 is SYDVKM in the germline V gene. V was clipped by 5 bases and J by 1 base; unmatched bases: 6. The CDR3 contains 16 residues. The CDR3 DNA follows: TGTGCCAGCAGTACAGGGGGCTGGTTCAGCAATCAGCCCCAGCATTTT. Protein sequence: CASSTGGWFSNQPQHF.

This clonotype was seen a few times. This chain links TRBV7-2 with TRBJ2-7; 8 positions agree with TRBD1. V shed 1 base, J shed 4 bases, and the junction held 9 bases outside the gene matches. Looked up from germline, CDR1 is SGHTA and CDR2 is FQGNSA. The CDR3 is made up of 16 amino acids. In DNA, the CDR3 is TGTGCCAGCAGCTTAGGGGGACAGGTTGACGATTACGAGCAGTACTTC. It encodes CASSLGGQVDDYEQYF.

The table lists this clonotype with a few counts. The chain is built from TRBV7-2 and TRBJ2-1; 12 bases line up with TRBD2. Germline V gene data show CDR1 as SGHTA and CDR2 as FQGNSA. The trim removed 1 base at V and 7 bases at J, leaving 2 bases unmatched. This CDR3 region has 15 residues. The CDR3 loop reads CASSLGLAGGNEQFF. The CDR3 DNA sequence: TGTGCCAGCAGCTTAGGCCTAGCGGGAGGGAATGAGCAGTTCTTC.

The rearrangement joins TRBV11-2 to TRBJ1-1; 8 bases align to TRBD1. CDR3 size: 15 residues. Per the germline V gene, CDR1 is SGHAT and CDR2 is FQNNGV. V was clipped by 4 bases and J by 0 bases; unmatched bases: 4. This CDR3 reads CASSSRDRLNTEAFF. The CDR3 DNA sequence: TGTGCCAGCAGCTCCCGGGACAGGTTGAACACTGAAGCTTTCTTT.

The chain combines TRBV7-2 with TRBJ2-2; 7 nucleotides match TRBD2. The junction had 6 bases not matched to a gene; V was cut back by 4 bases and J by 4 bases. Germline V CDR1 and CDR2: SGHTA, FQGNSA. The length of the CDR3 is 15 residues. CDR3 coding DNA: TGTGCCAGCAGCTCCAGGACTAGACCCACCGGGGAGCTGTTTTTT. Translated: CASSSRTRPTGELFF.

The V gene is TRBV2, the J gene TRBJ1-4; no clear D gene. V lost 6 bases to trimming and J lost 7 bases, with 12 bases between them. Germline loops: CDR1 SNHLY, CDR2 FYNNEI. The CDR3 sequence is 13 residues long. The CDR3, as DNA: TGTGCCAGCAGCCCCTCCGTTTCTGAAAAACTGTTTTTT. Its translation is CASSPSVSEKLFF.

Many counts were recorded for this clonotype. The gene calls are TRBV12-3 or TRBV12-4 and TRBJ1-2, with 9 nucleotides matching TRBD1. This CDR3 is built from 14 residues. Trimming cost V 5 bases and J 3 bases; bases outside gene matches: 4. DNA of the CDR3: TGTGCCAGCAGTCCGACAGGGGGGGACTATGGCTACACCTTC. Translating it yields CASSPTGGDYGYTF.

This clonotype was observed a few times. V gene TRBV7-2 combines with J gene TRBJ2-7, with TRBD1 as a possible D gene (5 bases). This CDR3 is 16 amino acids long. The V end was cut by 0 bases, the J end by 3 bases, with 15 bases between. CDR1 and CDR2 (germline): SGHTA, FQGNSA. Here the CDR3 reads CASSLAVGPVNYEQYF. The CDR3 bases are TGTGCCAGCAGCTTAGCGGTGGGGCCCGTAAACTACGAGCAGTACTTC.

The table lists this clonotype with a few counts. The chain employs TRBV20-1 and TRBJ2-5; maybe TRBD2 (5 bases). The length of the CDR3 is 13 residues. V lost 3 bases to trimming and J lost 6 bases, with 14 bases between them. Germline lookup yields CDR1 DFQATT and CDR2 SNEGSKA (reference sequence). The CDR3 DNA is TGCAGTGCTAGTGAGGACTCTGATAAGACCCAGTACTTC. Protein: CSASEDSDKTQYF.

This clonotype has at least ten counts. The chain couples TRBV28 to TRBJ2-7, with a weak D call TRBD1 (6 bases). This CDR3 contains 16 residues. Germline-derived CDR1 and CDR2 are MDHEN and SYDVKM. V was trimmed by 8 bases and J by 0 bases, leaving 20 bases between them. The CDR3 DNA reads as TGTGCCAGCCCCCAACTACCCAGGGGCAACTCCTACGAGCAGTACTTC. Its translation is CASPQLPRGNSYEQYF.

The table lists this clonotype with a few counts. The chain combines TRBV11-2 with TRBJ1-3; 7 bases are a match to TRBD1. This CDR3 comprises 13 residues. Germline V gene lookup returns CDR1 SGHAT and CDR2 FQNNGV. Losses at the gene ends were 4 bases for V and 15 bases for J; bases not matched to a gene: 12. The CDR3 nucleotides are TGTGCCAGCAGCTCCCTAAGAGGGGGCGCAAGATATTTT. It codes for CASSSLRGGARYF.

V is TRBV10-3 and J is TRBJ2-4, with TRBD2 matching 7 bases. From germline, CDR1 is ENHRY and CDR2 SYGVKD. Trimming at V came to 8 bases and at J to 6 bases, leaving 1 base not matched to a gene. The length of the CDR3 is 11 residues. CDR3 nucleotides: TGTGCCATCGCTAGCGGAAACATTCAGTACTTC. This codes for CAIASGNIQYF.

This clonotype occurred many times. This chain connects TRBV12-3 or TRBV12-4 to TRBJ1-6; TRBD1 is a possible D gene (6 bases). The CDR3 length is 15 residues. V was cut by 7 bases and J by 5 bases, with 15 bases left in between. CDR3 sequence: CASTSFGGNNSPLHF. Here the CDR3 DNA reads TGTGCCAGCACATCTTTTGGGGGCAATAATTCACCCCTCCACTTT.

This clonotype was found once. The chain links TRBV6-2 or TRBV6-3 to TRBJ2-2; the match to TRBD2 covers 9 bases. Germline values: CDR1 MNHEY, CDR2 SVGEGT. The CDR3 totals 14 residues. Trimming removed 7 bases from V and 8 bases from J; junction bases left unmatched: 8. As DNA, the CDR3 is TGTGCCAGCAAACCTAGCGGGGTGTTTGGGGAGCTGTTTTTT. It translates to CASKPSGVFGELFF.

This clonotype was counted between two and nine times. This chain links TRBV20-1 with TRBJ1-2; 8 bases are a match to TRBD1. Per germline, CDR1 DFQATT and CDR2 SNEGSKA (reference sequence). CDR3 length: 14 residues. J lost 7 bases, V lost 6 bases, and 13 bases had no gene match. Here the CDR3 reads CSANRQGLRGGYTF. The CDR3 DNA is TGCAGTGCGAACCGACAGGGGTTAAGGGGTGGCTACACCTTC.

In this sample, this clonotype turned up many times. At one end the junction does not follow the germline gene, possibly because of a read error. Here the CDR3 DNA reads TGTGCCAGCAGCGAAGCAACTAATGAAAAACTGTTTTTT. Translated, it gives CASSEATNEKLFF. This chain uses TRBV6-1 with TRBJ1-4; the D is unclear. Germline CDR1 MNHNS, CDR2 SASEGT. The CDR3 sequence is 13 residues long.

A word on this clonotype: Just one base apart from a much larger clone, this may be a read error. The chain uses TRBV27 and TRBJ1-5; D unresolved. The ends were cut back, 3 bases at V and 4 bases at J, with 4 bases in the middle. The V gene's germline CDR1 is MNHEY and CDR2 SMNVEV (reference sequence). The CDR3 length is 12 residues. DNA for the CDR3: TGTGCCAGCAGTTTTGCGAATCAGCCCCAGCATTTT. Encoded protein: CASSFANQPQHF.